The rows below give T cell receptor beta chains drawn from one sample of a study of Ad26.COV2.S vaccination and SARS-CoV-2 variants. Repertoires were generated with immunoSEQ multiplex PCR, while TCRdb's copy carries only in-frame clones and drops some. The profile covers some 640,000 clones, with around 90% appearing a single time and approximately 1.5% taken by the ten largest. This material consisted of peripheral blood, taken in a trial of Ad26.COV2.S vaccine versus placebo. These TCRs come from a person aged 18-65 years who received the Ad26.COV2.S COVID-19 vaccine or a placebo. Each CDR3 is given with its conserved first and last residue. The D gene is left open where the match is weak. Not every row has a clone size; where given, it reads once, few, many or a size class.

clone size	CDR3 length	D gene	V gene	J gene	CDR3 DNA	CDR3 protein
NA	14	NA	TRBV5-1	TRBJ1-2	TGCGCCAGCAAGCAAGGACAGCAAAACTATGGCTACACCTTC	CASKQGQQNYGYTF
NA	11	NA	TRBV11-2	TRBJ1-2	TGTGCCAGCAGCTCAGGGTACGGCTACACCTTC	CASSSGYGYTF
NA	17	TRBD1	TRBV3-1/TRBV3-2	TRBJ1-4	TGTGCCAGCAGCCAAGAGGGGAAAGGGGGCTGGGATGAAAAACTGTTTTTT	CASSQEGKGGWDEKLFF
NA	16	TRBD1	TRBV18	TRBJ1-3	TGTGCCAGCTCGCTCCGGGACAGGGATCCTGGAAACACCATATATTTT	CASSLRDRDPGNTIYF
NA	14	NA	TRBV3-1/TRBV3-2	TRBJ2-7	TGTGCCAGCAGCCAAGACAGGGCATCCTACGAGCAGTACTTC	CASSQDRASYEQYF
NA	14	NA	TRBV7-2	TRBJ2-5	TGTGCCAGCAGCTACGGGGTTGCCCAAGAGACCCAGTACTTC	CASSYGVAQETQYF
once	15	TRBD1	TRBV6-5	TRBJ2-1	TGTGCCAGCAGTTACTCCGGGACAGCAAGCGATGAGCAGTTCTTC	CASSYSGTASDEQFF
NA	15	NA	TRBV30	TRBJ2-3	TGTGCCTGGAGTCGGCCGGCGTCGGGCACAGATACGCAGTATTTT	CAWSRPASGTDTQYF
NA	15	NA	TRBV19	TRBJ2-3	TGTGCCAGTAGTATTGGGAACTTCGGCACAGATACGCAGTATTTT	CASSIGNFGTDTQYF
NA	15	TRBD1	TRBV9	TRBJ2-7	TGTGCCAGCAGCGAGACGGGACAGAGTCCCTACGAGCAGTACTTC	CASSETGQSPYEQYF
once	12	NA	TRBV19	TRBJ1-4	TGTGCCAGCCGGACAGACGATGAAAAACTGTTTTTT	CASRTDDEKLFF
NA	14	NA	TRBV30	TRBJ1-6	TGTGCCTGGAGTCCTCCTAGAGTTCCGGCACCCCTCCACTTT	CAWSPPRVPAPLHF
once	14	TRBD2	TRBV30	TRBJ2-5	TGTGCCTGGCGTAGACTAGCGCTGCAAGAGACCCAGTACTTC	CAWRRLALQETQYF
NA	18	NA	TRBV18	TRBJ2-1	TGTGCCAGCTCCCCCGTCCAGGGGGGACCCAGCGGGGACAATGAGCAGTTCTTC	CASSPVQGGPSGDNEQFF
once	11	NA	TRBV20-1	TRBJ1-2	TGCAGTGCTAGCAGTGACTATGGCTACACCTTC	CSASSDYGYTF
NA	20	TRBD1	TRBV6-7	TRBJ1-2	TGTGCCAGCAGTTACTCGATTAGTTACGTGTCGGACAGGGAGGCTGGAGGCTACACCTTC	CASSYSISYVSDREAGGYTF
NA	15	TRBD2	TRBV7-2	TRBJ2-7	TGTGCCAGCAGCTTTTCGGCTAGCGGGAATCACGAGCAGTACTTC	CASSFSASGNHEQYF
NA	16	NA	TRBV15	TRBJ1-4	TGTGCCACCAGCAGGGACCACACACGGACTAATGAAAAACTGTTTTTT	CATSRDHTRTNEKLFF
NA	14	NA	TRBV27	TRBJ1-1	TGTGCCAGCAGCTTCACGTTTGGGGACACTGAAGCTTTCTTT	CASSFTFGDTEAFF
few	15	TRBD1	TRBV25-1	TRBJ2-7	TGTGCCAGCAGTGCCGTAAGGGGGCATCGGGACGAGCAGTACTTC	CASSAVRGHRDEQYF
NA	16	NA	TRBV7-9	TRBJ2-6	TGTGCCAGCAGCTTAGCGAGGGGTGCCGGGGCCAACGTCCTGACTTTC	CASSLARGAGANVLTF
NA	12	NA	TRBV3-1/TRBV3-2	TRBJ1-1	TGTGCCAGCAGCCAAGGGCGGTCTGAAGCTTTCTTT	CASSQGRSEAFF
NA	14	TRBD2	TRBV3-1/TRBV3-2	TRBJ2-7	TGTGCCAGCAGCTTGAGCGGGAGGGCATCCGAGCAGTACTTC	CASSLSGRASEQYF
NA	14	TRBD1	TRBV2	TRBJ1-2	TGTGCCAGCAGTCCCGGGACAGGGGGCTATGGCTACACCTTC	CASSPGTGGYGYTF
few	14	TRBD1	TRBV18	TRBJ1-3	TGTGCCAGCTCAGAGACAGGGGCTGGAAACACCATATATTTT	CASSETGAGNTIYF
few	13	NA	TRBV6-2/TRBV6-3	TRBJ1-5	TGTGCCAGCAGTGGGCAGGACAATCAGCCCCAGCATTTT	CASSGQDNQPQHF
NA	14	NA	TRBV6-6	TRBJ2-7	TGTGCCAGCAGTTACCTAAGCAGCTCCTACGAGCAGTACTTC	CASSYLSSSYEQYF
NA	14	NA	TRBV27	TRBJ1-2	TGTGCCAGCAGTTGGGACCAGGGACTCTATGGCTACACCTTC	CASSWDQGLYGYTF
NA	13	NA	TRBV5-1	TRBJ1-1	TGCGCCAGCTTCCGACAGGCGAACACTGAAGCTTTCTTT	CASFRQANTEAFF
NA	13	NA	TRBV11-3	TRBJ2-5	TGTGCCAGCAGCTTGACGGGGGTGGAGACCCAGTACTTC	CASSLTGVETQYF
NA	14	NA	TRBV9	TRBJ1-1	TGTGCCAGCAGCGATCTAGGGCTCAACACTGAAGCTTTCTTT	CASSDLGLNTEAFF
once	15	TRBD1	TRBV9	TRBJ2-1	TGTGCCAGCAGCGTAACAGGGGGCTCATACAATGAGCAGTTCTTC	CASSVTGGSYNEQFF
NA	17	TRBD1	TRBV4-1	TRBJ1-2	TGCGCCAGCAGCCTCGCCGGGACAGGGGGCGCCCCTTATGGCTACACCTTC	CASSLAGTGGAPYGYTF
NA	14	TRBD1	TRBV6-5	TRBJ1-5	TGTGCCAGCAGCGGACAGGGGGGGCAACAGCCCCAGCATTTT	CASSGQGGQQPQHF
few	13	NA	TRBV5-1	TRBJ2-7	TGCGCCAGCAGCTTGGAGGTTGGATATGAGCAGTACTTC	CASSLEVGYEQYF
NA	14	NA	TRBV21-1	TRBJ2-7	TGTGCCAGCAGTACGCGGGGACTCGCCTACGAGCAGTACTTC	CASSTRGLAYEQYF
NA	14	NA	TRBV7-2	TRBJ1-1	TGTGCCAGCAGCCCCCCGGAAAGGGAAACTGAAGCTTTCTTT	CASSPPERETEAFF
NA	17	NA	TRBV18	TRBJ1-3	TGTGCCAGCTCACCAAAGAGGCAGCCCGTCTCTGGAAACACCATATATTTT	CASSPKRQPVSGNTIYF
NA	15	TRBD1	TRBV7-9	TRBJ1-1	TGTGCCAGCAGCCCCCCGGACAGGATGAACACTGAAGCTTTCTTT	CASSPPDRMNTEAFF
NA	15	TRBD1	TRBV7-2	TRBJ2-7	TGTGCCAGCAGCTTAGTGGGACAGGGTTCCTACGAGCAGTACTTC	CASSLVGQGSYEQYF
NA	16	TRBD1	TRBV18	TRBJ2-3	TGTGCCAGCTCTCCCGGACAGGGGGGGATCACAGATACGCAGTATTTT	CASSPGQGGITDTQYF
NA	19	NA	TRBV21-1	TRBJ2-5	TGTGCCAGCAGCTACGAGGACAGGGCGACCGAGCTGTACCAAGAGACCCAGTACTTC	CASSYEDRATELYQETQYF
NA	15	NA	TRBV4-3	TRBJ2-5	TGCGCCAGCAGCCAAGGACACAGTGGGGGGGAGACCCAGTACTTC	CASSQGHSGGETQYF
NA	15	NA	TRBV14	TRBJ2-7	TGTGCCAGCAGCCAAGATTTGGGCAGTGCCTACGAGCAGTACTTC	CASSQDLGSAYEQYF
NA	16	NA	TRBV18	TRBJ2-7	TGTGCCAGCTCACCATACGACACGGGGACCTCCTACGAGCAGTACTTC	CASSPYDTGTSYEQYF
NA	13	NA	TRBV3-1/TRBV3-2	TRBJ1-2	TGTGCCAGCAGCCAAGGGCAAGGACGTGGCTACACCTTC	CASSQGQGRGYTF
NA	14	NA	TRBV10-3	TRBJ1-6	TGTGCCATCAGTGAAACAGCCTATAATTCACCCCTCCACTTT	CAISETAYNSPLHF
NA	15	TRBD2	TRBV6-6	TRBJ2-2	TGTGCCAGCAGGGCTAGCGGGGGGGACGGCGGGGAGCTGTTTTTT	CASRASGGDGGELFF
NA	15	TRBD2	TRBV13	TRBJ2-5	TGTGCCAGCAGCTCCCTAGCGGCTCAGGGAGAGACCCAGTACTTC	CASSSLAAQGETQYF
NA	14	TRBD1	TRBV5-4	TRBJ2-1	TGTGCCAGCAGCTCTTACAGGGGGTACAATGAGCAGTTCTTC	CASSSYRGYNEQFF
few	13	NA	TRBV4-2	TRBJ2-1	TGTGCCAGCAGCCCGACTAGTTTCGATGAGCAGTTCTTC	CASSPTSFDEQFF